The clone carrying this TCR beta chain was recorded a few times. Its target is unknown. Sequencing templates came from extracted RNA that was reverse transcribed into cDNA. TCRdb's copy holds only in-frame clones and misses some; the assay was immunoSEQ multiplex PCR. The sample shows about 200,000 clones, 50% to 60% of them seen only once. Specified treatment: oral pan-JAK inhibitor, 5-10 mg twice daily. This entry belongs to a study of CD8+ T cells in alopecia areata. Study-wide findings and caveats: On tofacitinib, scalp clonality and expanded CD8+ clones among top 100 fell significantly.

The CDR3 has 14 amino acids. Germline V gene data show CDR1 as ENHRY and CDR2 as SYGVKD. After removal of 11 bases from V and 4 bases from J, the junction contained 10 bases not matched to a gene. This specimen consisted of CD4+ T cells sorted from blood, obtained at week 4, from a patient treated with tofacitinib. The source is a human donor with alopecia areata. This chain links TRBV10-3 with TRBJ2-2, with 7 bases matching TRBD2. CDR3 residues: CAVTGTTGTGELFF. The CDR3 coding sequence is TGTGCCGTAACCGGGACTACCGGCACCGGGGAGCTGTTTTTT.